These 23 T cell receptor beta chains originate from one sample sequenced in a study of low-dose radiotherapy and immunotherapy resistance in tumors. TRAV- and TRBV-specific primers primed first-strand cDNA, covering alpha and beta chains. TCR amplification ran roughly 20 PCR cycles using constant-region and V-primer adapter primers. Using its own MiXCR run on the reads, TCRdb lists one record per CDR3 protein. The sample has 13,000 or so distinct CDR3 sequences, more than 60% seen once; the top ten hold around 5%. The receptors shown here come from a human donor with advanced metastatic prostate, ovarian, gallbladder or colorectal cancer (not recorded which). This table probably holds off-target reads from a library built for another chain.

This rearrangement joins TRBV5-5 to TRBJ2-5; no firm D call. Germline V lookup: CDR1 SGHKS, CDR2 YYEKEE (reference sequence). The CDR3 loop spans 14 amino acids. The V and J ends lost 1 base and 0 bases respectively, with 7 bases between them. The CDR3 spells CASSLSGHQETQYF. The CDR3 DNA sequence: TGTGCCAGCAGCTTGAGTGGGCACCAAGAGACCCAGTACTTC.

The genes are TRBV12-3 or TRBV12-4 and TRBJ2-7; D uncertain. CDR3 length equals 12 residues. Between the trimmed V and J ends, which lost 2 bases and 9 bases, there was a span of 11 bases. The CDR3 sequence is CASSLRNLGQYF. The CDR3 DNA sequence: TGTGCCAGCAGTTTAAGGAACCTCGGGCAGTACTTC.

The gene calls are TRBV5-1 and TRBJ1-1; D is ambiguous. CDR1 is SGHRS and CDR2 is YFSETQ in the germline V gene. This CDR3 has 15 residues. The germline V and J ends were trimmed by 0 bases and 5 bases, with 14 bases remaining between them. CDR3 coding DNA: TGCGCCAGCAGCTTGGTTGAGAGTTCGGGGACTGAAGCTTTCTTT. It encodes CASSLVESSGTEAFF.

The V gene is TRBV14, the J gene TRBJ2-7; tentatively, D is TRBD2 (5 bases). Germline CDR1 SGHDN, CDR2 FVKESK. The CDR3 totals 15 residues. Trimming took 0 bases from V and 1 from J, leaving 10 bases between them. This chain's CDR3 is CASSQERARSYEQYF. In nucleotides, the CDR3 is TGTGCCAGCAGCCAAGAGCGGGCCCGGTCCTACGAGCAGTACTTC.

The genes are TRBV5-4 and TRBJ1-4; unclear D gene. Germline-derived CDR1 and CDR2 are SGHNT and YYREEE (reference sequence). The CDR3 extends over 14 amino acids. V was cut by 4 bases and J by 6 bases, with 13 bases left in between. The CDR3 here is CASSTAGNYEKLFF. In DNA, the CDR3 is TGTGCCAGCAGCACCGCGGGGAATTATGAAAAACTGTTTTTT.

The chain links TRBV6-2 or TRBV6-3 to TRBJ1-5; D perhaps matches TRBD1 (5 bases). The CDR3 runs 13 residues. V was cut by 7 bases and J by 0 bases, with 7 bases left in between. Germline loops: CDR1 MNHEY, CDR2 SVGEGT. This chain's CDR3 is CASTDSSNQPQHF. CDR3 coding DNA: TGTGCCAGCACCGACAGTAGCAATCAGCCCCAGCATTTT.

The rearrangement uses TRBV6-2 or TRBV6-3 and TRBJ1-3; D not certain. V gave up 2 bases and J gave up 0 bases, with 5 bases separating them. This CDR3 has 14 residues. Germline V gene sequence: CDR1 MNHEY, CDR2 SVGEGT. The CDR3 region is CASSYGTSGNTIYF. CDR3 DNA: TGTGCCAGCAGTTACGGCACCTCTGGAAACACCATATATTTT.

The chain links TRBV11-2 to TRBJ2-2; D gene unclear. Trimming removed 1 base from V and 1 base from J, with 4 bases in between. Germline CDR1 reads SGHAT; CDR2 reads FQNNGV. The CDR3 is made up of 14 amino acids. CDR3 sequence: CASSLVGNTGELFF. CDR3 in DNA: TGTGCCAGCAGCTTAGTGGGGAACACCGGGGAGCTGTTTTTT.

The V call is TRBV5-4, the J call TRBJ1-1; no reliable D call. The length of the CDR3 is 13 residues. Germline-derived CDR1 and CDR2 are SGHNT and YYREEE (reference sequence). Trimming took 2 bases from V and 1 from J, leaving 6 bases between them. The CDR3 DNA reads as TGTGCCAGCAGCTTTGGAGGGAACACTGAAGCTTTCTTT. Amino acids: CASSFGGNTEAFF.

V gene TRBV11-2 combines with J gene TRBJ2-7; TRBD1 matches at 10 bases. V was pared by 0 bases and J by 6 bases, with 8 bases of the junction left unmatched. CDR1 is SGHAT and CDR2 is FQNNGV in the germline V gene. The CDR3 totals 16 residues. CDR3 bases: TGTGCCAGCAGCTTAGATAGGACAGGGGGAGGTTTCGAGCAGTACTTC. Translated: CASSLDRTGGGFEQYF.

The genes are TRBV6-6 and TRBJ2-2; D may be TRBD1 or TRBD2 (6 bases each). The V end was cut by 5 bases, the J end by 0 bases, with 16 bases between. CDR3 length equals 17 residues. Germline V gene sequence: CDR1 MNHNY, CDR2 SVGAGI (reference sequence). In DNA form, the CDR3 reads TGTGCCAGCAGTGCCGTGGGGGGCCTTACGAACACCGGGGAGCTGTTTTTT. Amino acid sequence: CASSAVGGLTNTGELFF.

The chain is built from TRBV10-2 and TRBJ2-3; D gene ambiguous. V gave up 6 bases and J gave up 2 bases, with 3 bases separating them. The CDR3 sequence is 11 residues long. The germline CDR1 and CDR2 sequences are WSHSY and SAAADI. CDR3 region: CASRNTDTQYF. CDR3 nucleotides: TGCGCCAGCAGAAACACAGATACGCAGTATTTT.

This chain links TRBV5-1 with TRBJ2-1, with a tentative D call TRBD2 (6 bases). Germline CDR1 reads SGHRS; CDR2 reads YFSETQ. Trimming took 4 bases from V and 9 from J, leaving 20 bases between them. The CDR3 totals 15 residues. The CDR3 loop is CASSKRGTRLSEQFF. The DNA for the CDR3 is TGCGCCAGCAGCAAACGCGGGACTCGGTTGAGTGAGCAGTTCTTC.

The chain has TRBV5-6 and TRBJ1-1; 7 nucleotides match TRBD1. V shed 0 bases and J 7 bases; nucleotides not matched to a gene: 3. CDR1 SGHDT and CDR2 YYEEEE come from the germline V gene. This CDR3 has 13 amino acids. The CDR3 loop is CASSLGAGGEAFF. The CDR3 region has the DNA TGTGCCAGCAGCTTGGGGGCAGGGGGTGAAGCTTTCTTT.

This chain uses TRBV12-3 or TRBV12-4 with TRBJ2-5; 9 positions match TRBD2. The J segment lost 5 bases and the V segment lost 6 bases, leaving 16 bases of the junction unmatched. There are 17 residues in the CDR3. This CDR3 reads CASSYQTLAGVRETQYF. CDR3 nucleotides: TGTGCCAGCAGCTACCAGACCTTAGCGGGGGTACGGGAGACCCAGTACTTC.

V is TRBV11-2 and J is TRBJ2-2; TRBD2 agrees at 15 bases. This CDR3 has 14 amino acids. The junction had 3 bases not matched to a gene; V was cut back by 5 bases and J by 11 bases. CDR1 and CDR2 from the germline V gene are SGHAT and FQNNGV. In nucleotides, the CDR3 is TGTGCCAGCAGCGGGACTAGCGGGGGGTCAGAGCTGTTTTTT. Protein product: CASSGTSGGSELFF.

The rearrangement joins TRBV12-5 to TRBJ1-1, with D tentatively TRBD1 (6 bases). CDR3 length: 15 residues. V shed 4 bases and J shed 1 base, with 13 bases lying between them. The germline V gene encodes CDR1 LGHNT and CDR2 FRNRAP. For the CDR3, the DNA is TGTGCTAGTGGTTCCAGGACAGTAGGGAACACTGAAGCTTTCTTT. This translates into CASGSRTVGNTEAFF. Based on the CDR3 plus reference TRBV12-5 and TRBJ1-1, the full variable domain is DARVTQTPRHKVTEMGQEVTMRCQPILGHNTVFWYRQTMMQGLELLAYFRNRAPLDDSGMPKDRFSAEMPDATLATLKIQPSEPRDSAVYFCASGSRTVGNTEAFFGQGTRLTVV.

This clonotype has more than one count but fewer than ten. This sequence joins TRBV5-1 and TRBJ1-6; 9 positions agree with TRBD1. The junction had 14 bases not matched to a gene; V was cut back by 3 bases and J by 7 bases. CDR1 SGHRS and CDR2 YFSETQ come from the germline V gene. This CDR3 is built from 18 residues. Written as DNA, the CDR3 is TGCGCCAGCAGCTATGGGACAGGGCGTATTTCTGACAATTCACCCCTCCACTTT. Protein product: CASSYGTGRISDNSPLHF.

CDR3 sequence (DNA): TGCAGTGCCACCTTTAGTAGCGGGGGGTTCGACGAGCAGTACTTC. Translating gives CSATFSSGGFDEQYF. This chain links TRBV20-1 with TRBJ2-7, with 10 bases that match TRBD2. The CDR3 has 15 residues. With V trimmed by 6 bases and J by 5 bases, 13 bases remained unmatched. Germline loops: CDR1 DFQATT, CDR2 SNEGSKA (reference sequence).

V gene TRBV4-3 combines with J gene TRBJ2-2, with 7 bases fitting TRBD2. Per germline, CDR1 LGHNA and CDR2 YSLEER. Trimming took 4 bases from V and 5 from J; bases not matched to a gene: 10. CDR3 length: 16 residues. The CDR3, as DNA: TGCGCCAGCAGCCTGAGGGGAGGGCAAGGTACCGGGGAGCTGTTTTTT. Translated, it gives CASSLRGGQGTGELFF.

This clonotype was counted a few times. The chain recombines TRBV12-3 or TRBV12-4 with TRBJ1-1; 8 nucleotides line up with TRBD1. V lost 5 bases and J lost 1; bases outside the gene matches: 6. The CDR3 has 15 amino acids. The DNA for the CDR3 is TGTGCCAGCAGTCCAACCGGACAGGGGAACACTGAAGCTTTCTTT. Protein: CASSPTGQGNTEAFF.

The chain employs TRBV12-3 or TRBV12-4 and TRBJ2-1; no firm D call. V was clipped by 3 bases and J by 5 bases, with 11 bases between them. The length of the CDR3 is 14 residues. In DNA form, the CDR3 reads TGTGCCAGCAGTTTGCCGACTGCGGACAATGAGCAGTTCTTC. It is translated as CASSLPTADNEQFF.

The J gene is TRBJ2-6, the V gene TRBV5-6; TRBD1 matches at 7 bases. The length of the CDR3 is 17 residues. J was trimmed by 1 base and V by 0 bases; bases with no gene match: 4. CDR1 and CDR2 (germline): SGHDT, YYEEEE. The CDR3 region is CASSLDRGTSGANVLTF. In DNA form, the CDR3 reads TGTGCCAGCAGCTTGGACAGGGGAACTTCTGGGGCCAACGTCCTGACTTTC.